This T cell receptor beta chain was recorded in a study of blood T cells in healthy people across ages. This clonotype was recorded at least ten times. Combining a sample-barcoded 5' primer with a J-beta primer mix, a second PCR ran for about 6 to 12 cycles. In TCRdb, the 5' RACE reads were re-called with MiXCR into one record per CDR3 protein. Here the sample spans hundreds of thousands of distinct CDR3 sequences, around three fifths being singletons. Donors were healthy Caucasian individuals from Russia aged roughly 6 to 90. The junction had 11 bases not matched to a gene; V was cut back by 6 bases and J by 12 bases. CDR3 length: 12 amino acids. The germline V gene encodes CDR1 DFQATT and CDR2 SNEGSKA (reference sequence).

V usage is TRBV20-1 and J usage is TRBJ1-2; 9 bases align to TRBD1. Sequencing was done on a sample of blood. This receptor was identified in a man aged 40-49 years in good health. The DNA of the CDR3 is TGCAGTGCACTAACACGACGGGACAGGGACACCTTC. This encodes CSALTRRDRDTF.